Sequencing of this T cell receptor (beta chain) was carried out in a study of blood T cell repertoires in COVID-19. J was trimmed by 5 bases and V by 4 bases; bases with no gene match: 1. Germline V gives CDR1 KGHDR, CDR2 SFDVKD. The CDR3 consists of 13 residues. This clone has just a few counts. As processed by the authors: Estimation of nucleated cell counts relied on the amplification of reference gene primers. Generated by immunoSEQ multiplex PCR, the TCRdb table keeps only in-frame clones and is missing some. The D gene and trimming were derived from the DNA, and the V and J assignments and clone size from that table. In the table there are 95,000 to 150,000 clones, 65% to 85% of which are singletons.

The TCR sequence derives from a woman in her 70s with acute or convalescent COVID-19. The sequenced material came from peripheral blood. V gene TRBV24-1 combines with J gene TRBJ1-1, with TRBD1 matching 9 bases. The CDR3 coding sequence is TGTGCCACCAGTGAAGGACAGGGGACTGAAGCTTTCTTT. It is translated as CATSEGQGTEAFF.